This T cell receptor beta chain was profiled in a study of cytomegalovirus exposure and HLA in healthy donors. Study-wide results and limits: Many donors shared some public TCRs, even though most TCR sequences were rare.

In its sample, this clone was seen once. What it binds is not known. The CDR3 sequence is 13 residues long. V lost 4 bases and J lost 4, with 9 bases in between. CDR1 is SGDLS, CDR2 YYNGEE, per germline. TCRdb keeps only in-frame clones here, not all; method: immunoSEQ multiplex PCR. This table has roughly 350,000 clones, roughly 89% appearing once. The donors belonged to the roughly 110-subject validation cohort, separate from the roughly 650-subject first cohort. The gene calls are TRBV9 and TRBJ1-5; D possibly corresponds to TRBD1 (5 bases). The sequenced sample consisted of PBMCs. This sequence was found in a woman between 18 and 29 years old in good health and CMV-seronegative. This chain's CDR3 is CASSTKGNQPQHF. Written as DNA, the CDR3 is TGTGCCAGCAGCACCAAGGGGAATCAGCCCCAGCATTTT.